The clone carrying this T cell receptor (beta chain) was observed a single time. This sequence may be a read error, since a much larger clone differs from it by one base. This sample was taken from a study of T cells in Graves' hyperthyroidism and ophthalmopathy. The CDR3 extends over 16 amino acids. Germline values: CDR1 SGHTA, CDR2 FQGNSA. It was RNA transcripts that yielded the amplified TCR beta CDR3 regions. A set of HTBI primers served as the primers for a first-round RT-PCR of the TCR CDR3. A single record per CDR3 protein comes from TCRdb applying MiXCR to the multiplex PCR reads. The sample includes fewer than 650,000 distinct CDR3 sequences, 14% to 15% of them seen just once.

The rearrangement joins TRBV7-2 to TRBJ2-4; 9 nucleotides line up with TRBD2. Sequenced: blood. This TCR was sampled from a woman aged 40 to 55 with Graves' ophthalmopathy. The DNA of the CDR3 is TGTGCCAACAGCGTTAGCGGGAGTGTTGCCAAAAACATTCAGTACTTC. Translation: CANSVSGSVAKNIQYF.